This T cell receptor (beta chain) was retrieved from a study of cytomegalovirus exposure and HLA in healthy donors. The CDR3 loop spans 16 amino acids. V lost 1 base to trimming and J lost 1 base, with 12 bases between them. Germline V gives CDR1 SGHTS, CDR2 YDEGEE. This PCR relied on a set of 60 Vbeta primers and 13 Jbeta primers. Only in-frame clones appear in the TCRdb table, and some are missing; sequencing was by immunoSEQ multiplex PCR. The sample holds roughly 150,000 clones; over 75% are singletons and the top ten take 2% to 2.5%. Study-wide points: More clonal expansion characterized HLA-associated TCR beta chains than equally common others in a later analysis. The study flagged approximately 180 TCR beta chains as cytomegalovirus-associated. Excluded were some V segments that proved indistinguishable, including TRBV6-2 and TRBV6-3.

Concerning this clone: Its antigen is unidentified.

As for the donors, each was a healthy bone marrow donor. The origin of this receptor is a male donor in good health and CMV-seronegative. Material: PBMCs. The chain joins TRBV5-8 to TRBJ1-5; D ambiguous. The chain's CDR3 is CASSLYALRSNQPQHF. The CDR3 coding sequence is TGTGCCAGCAGCTTGTACGCCCTTAGAAGCAATCAGCCCCAGCATTTT.